The T cell receptor (beta chain) described here comes from a study of chemoradiotherapy in HPV16-positive cancers. There are a few counts of this clone. The CDR3 sequence is 14 residues long. Germline loops: CDR1 SGHRS, CDR2 YFSETQ. V was clipped by 4 bases and J by 7 bases; unmatched bases: 7. Method: immunoSEQ multiplex PCR; TCRdb's copy keeps in-frame clones and lacks some. There are about 7,000 clones in the sample; over 60% occur only once, and about 3.9% lies in the top ten. This specimen was taken from a patient who underwent chemoradiotherapy. The rearrangement uses TRBV5-1 and TRBJ1-2, with 10 positions matching TRBD1. The receptor was isolated from a human donor with HPV-associated anogenital cancer. In DNA form, the CDR3 reads TGCGCCAGCAGCCGTCCCGGGACAGGGGCTGGCTACACCTTC. Protein sequence: CASSRPGTGAGYTF.